This T cell receptor (beta chain) comes out of a study of T cells in Graves' hyperthyroidism and ophthalmopathy. The wider study: It was at initial diagnosis, before any treatment, that peripheral blood was collected.

At least ten counts were recorded for this clonotype. Germline assignment: CDR1 MDHEN and CDR2 SYDVKM. CDR3 length equals 15 residues. Trimming stripped 3 bases from V and 5 bases from J, with 17 bases between. From RNA transcripts, TCR beta CDR3 regions were amplified. A first-round RT-PCR of the TCR CDR3 used the HTBI primer set. TCRdb re-called the multiplex PCR reads with MiXCR, one entry per CDR3 protein. The sample includes over 200,000 distinct CDR3 sequences, more than 14% seen only once; the top ten take about an eighth. Uncontrolled infections, other autoimmune diseases, pregnancy or lactation led to exclusion of patients.

This rearrangement joins TRBV28 to TRBJ2-7; the D is unclear. Sequencing was performed on blood. The clonotype was recovered from a woman aged 35 to 49 with Graves' hyperthyroidism that later progressed to Graves' ophthalmopathy. CDR3 DNA sequence: TGTGCCAGCAGTTTCACCCCACCACCGCTTAACGAGCAGTACTTC. Amino acid sequence: CASSFTPPPLNEQYF.